The 8 T cell receptor beta chains presented below share a single source sample, sequenced in a study of shared clonotypes between healthy human individuals. Sequencing was performed with immunoSEQ multiplex PCR; in TCRdb, only in-frame clones are kept and a portion is missing. The sample consists of 2 million to 3 million clones, approximately 93% of them appearing once. Sequenced: naive CD4+ T cells from PBMCs. Subset of the sample: CD45RA+ positively selected. The receptors stem from a man aged 18 to 29 in good health. Some clones in this sample may be carry-over from other donors' samples.

The chain employs TRBV25-1 and TRBJ1-2; tentatively, D is TRBD1 (6 bases). This CDR3 contains 16 residues. The V end was cut by 2 bases, the J end by 3 bases, with 16 bases between. Germline CDR1 is MGHDK and CDR2 is SYGVNS. The CDR3 nucleotides are TGTGCCAGCAGTGAACGTTTAGCCAGGGGTGACTATGGCTACACCTTC. Translating gives CASSERLARGDYGYTF.

The rearrangement uses TRBV9 and TRBJ2-5, with 10 bases that match TRBD2. Losses at the gene ends were 0 bases for V and 0 bases for J; bases not matched to a gene: 5. The CDR3 length is 17 residues. Germline assignment: CDR1 SGDLS and CDR2 YYNGEE. The CDR3 bases are TGTGCCAGCAGCGTAGGTAGCGGGAGGACCTACCAAGAGACCCAGTACTTC. Translated, it gives CASSVGSGRTYQETQYF.

The chain joins TRBV5-1 to TRBJ2-1; D uncertain. Per the germline V gene, CDR1 is SGHRS and CDR2 is YFSETQ. V lost 4 bases and J 3 bases, leaving 11 bases between the germline ends. This CDR3 comprises 14 residues. CDR3 coding DNA: TGCGCCAGCAGCCCCCGGAACGACTACAATGAGCAGTTCTTC. It is translated as CASSPRNDYNEQFF.

The chain is built from TRBV9 and TRBJ2-1; 8 bases align to TRBD2. This CDR3 is built from 17 residues. Germline V gene sequence: CDR1 SGDLS, CDR2 YYNGEE. V dropped 4 bases and J dropped 0; count of bases not matched to a gene: 9. CDR3 loop: CASSSRTSRSSYNEQFF. CDR3 DNA: TGTGCCAGCAGCTCCAGGACTAGCAGGAGCTCCTACAATGAGCAGTTCTTC.

The chain is built from TRBV19 and TRBJ1-5; weak D call: TRBD1 (6 bases). V gave up 7 bases and J gave up 1 base, with 14 bases separating them. The CDR3 covers 15 residues. From germline, CDR1 is LNHDA and CDR2 SQIVND (reference sequence). For the CDR3, the DNA is TGTGCCAGTAATGCTGATGGACAGAGCAATCAGCCCCAGCATTTT. Its protein product is CASNADGQSNQPQHF.

The V and J genes are TRBV28 and TRBJ2-1, with D maybe TRBD1 (6 bases). The ends were cut back, 6 bases at V and 4 bases at J, with 13 bases in the middle. The CDR3 runs to 14 residues. Germline lookup yields CDR1 MDHEN and CDR2 SYDVKM. CDR3 region: CASSSGARYNEQFF. CDR3 DNA: TGTGCCAGCAGCTCAGGGGCGCGGTACAATGAGCAGTTCTTC.

The rearrangement links TRBV28 to TRBJ2-3, with D possibly being TRBD2 (6 bases). Trimming took off 7 bases at V and 5 bases at J, with 16 bases between the two ends. This CDR3 spans 14 amino acids. The germline V gene encodes CDR1 MDHEN and CDR2 SYDVKM. The chain's CDR3 is CASTLGLRGDTQYF. The CDR3 DNA reads as TGTGCCAGCACCTTGGGGTTGCGGGGAGATACGCAGTATTTT.

The rearrangement joins TRBV2 to TRBJ2-5; D is possibly TRBD2 (5 bases). The CDR3 covers 14 residues. Germline loops: CDR1 SNHLY, CDR2 FYNNEI. The V end lost 6 bases, the J end lost 2 bases, and 13 bases lay between the germline ends. CDR3 sequence: CASSSRTLQETQYF. The CDR3, as DNA: TGTGCCAGCAGCTCAAGGACTTTACAAGAGACCCAGTACTTC.